One sample yielded the 21 T cell receptor beta chains listed below, sequenced in a study of regulatory T cells in long-lasting Graves disease. Time point noted: newly diagnosed GD, antithyroid drugs for less than 3 months. The TCR library was made from RNA extracted from PBMCs. Assembly of TCR beta libraries relied on iRepertoire HTBI primers together with Arm-PCR of CDR3 regions. TCRdb recomputed calls from the multiplex PCR reads with MiXCR, one row per CDR3 protein. The sample consists of 450,000 to 650,000 distinct CDR3 sequences, roughly 16% of them appearing once. These records were also assigned to another study, of T cells in Graves' hyperthyroidism and ophthalmopathy.

The source was peripheral blood mononuclear cells (PBMCs), collected at new diagnosis, from a patient treated with antithyroid drugs. These receptors were taken from a woman aged 35-65 years with Graves disease.

This clonotype was observed a handful of times. The chain joins TRBV13 to TRBJ2-7; a weak D match, TRBD1 (6 bases). CDR1 PRHDT and CDR2 FYEKMQ come from the germline V gene (reference sequence). The V and J ends lost 5 bases and 12 bases respectively, with 14 bases between them. The CDR3 has 11 amino acids. The chain's CDR3 is CASSQGGRVYF. The DNA of the CDR3 is TGTGCCAGCAGCCAAGGGGGACGGGTGTACTTC.

This clonotype has only a few counts. V and J are TRBV3-1 and TRBJ1-3; D not certain. The CDR3 contains 16 residues. V was trimmed by 8 bases and J by 4 bases, leaving 21 bases between them. Per germline, CDR1 LGHDT and CDR2 YNNKEL (reference sequence). Here the CDR3 DNA reads TGTGCCAGCTCGAATTTTCTCGGGAAAGGAGGAAACACCATATATTTT. This gives the protein CASSNFLGKGGNTIYF.

This clonotype was picked up a small number of times. The V call is TRBV7-2, the J call TRBJ2-7, with D hard to call. Per the germline V gene, CDR1 is SGHTA and CDR2 is FQGNSA. This CDR3 is 12 amino acids long. The V and J ends lost 5 bases and 3 bases respectively, with 8 bases between them. CDR3 region: CASSPSDYEQYF. The CDR3 nucleotides are TGTGCCAGCAGCCCATCGGACTACGAGCAGTACTTC.

This clonotype was picked up many times. This chain connects TRBV12-3 or TRBV12-4 to TRBJ2-3; 7 positions match TRBD1. V trimming: 2 bases; J trimming: 5 bases; junction bases outside the gene matches: 7. The CDR3 contains 15 residues. The CDR3 DNA reads TGTGCCAGCAGTTTACAGAAGGGGGCTAAAGATACGCAGTATTTT. Translation gives CASSLQKGAKDTQYF.

Ten or more counts support this clonotype. The V and J genes are TRBV3-1 and TRBJ2-3; TRBD2 agrees at 8 bases. V lost 2 bases and J lost 1; bases outside the gene matches: 5. Germline V gene sequence: CDR1 LGHDT, CDR2 YNNKEL (reference sequence). The CDR3 is 16 residues long. CDR3 protein: CASSQILADGTDTQYF. CDR3 nucleotide sequence: TGTGCCAGCAGCCAAATACTAGCGGACGGCACAGATACGCAGTATTTT.

In this sample, this clonotype turned up a few times. The chain uses TRBV18 and TRBJ1-1, with D possibly being TRBD1 (5 bases). Germline CDR1 is KGHSH and CDR2 is LQKENI. This CDR3 contains 16 residues. Trimming pared 1 base from V and 3 bases from J, leaving 15 bases between. The DNA of the CDR3 is TGTGCCAGCTCACCACGGAACTATCAAGGGGACACTGAAGCTTTCTTT. It encodes CASSPRNYQGDTEAFF.

There are a few counts of this clonotype. The J gene is TRBJ2-2, the V gene TRBV11-2, with D possibly matching TRBD2 (7 bases). V was trimmed by 6 bases and J by 7 bases, leaving 30 bases between them. Germline CDR1 SGHAT, CDR2 FQNNGV. The CDR3 is made up of 19 amino acids. CDR3 coding DNA: TGTGCCAGCAGACGTCTCCGAGGCGGGGGACAAAGAAACGGCGGGGAGCTGTTTTTT. Translated: CASRRLRGGGQRNGGELFF.

This chain connects TRBV4-1 to TRBJ1-5; D gene uncertain. CDR3 length: 14 amino acids. Germline loops: CDR1 MGHRA, CDR2 YSYEKL. Trimming removed 0 bases at V and 5 bases at J, with 8 bases between. The CDR3 here is CASSQDGRDQPQHF. As DNA, the CDR3 is TGCGCCAGCAGCCAAGATGGACGCGATCAGCCCCAGCATTTT.

This clonotype was seen a few times. The chain employs TRBV30 and TRBJ1-1; D remains unclear. This CDR3 spans 16 amino acids. V lost 1 base to trimming and J lost 5 bases, with 20 bases between them. The germline V gene encodes CDR1 GTSNPN and CDR2 SVGIG (reference sequence). This chain's CDR3 is CAWSATGRLRRTEAFF. The DNA of the CDR3 is TGTGCCTGGAGTGCGACCGGGAGACTAAGACGGACTGAAGCTTTCTTT.

There are many counts of this clonotype. The J gene is TRBJ2-7, the V gene TRBV12-3 or TRBV12-4; unclear D gene. V gave up 1 base and J gave up 5 bases, with 3 bases separating them. The CDR3 runs to 11 residues. The CDR3 reads CASSLVNEQYF. The CDR3 bases are TGTGCCAGCAGTTTAGTTAACGAGCAGTACTTC.

A few counts support this clonotype. The rearrangement uses TRBV2 and TRBJ2-6; D is unresolved. CDR3 length: 14 amino acids. V lost 4 bases to trimming and J lost 0 bases, with 4 bases between them. Germline V lookup: CDR1 SNHLY, CDR2 FYNNEI. In DNA, the CDR3 is TGTGCCAGCAGTGTCATCTCTGGGGCCAACGTCCTGACTTTC. It specifies CASSVISGANVLTF.

The rearrangement joins TRBV4-1 to TRBJ2-5; TRBD2 aligns across 11 bases. The CDR3 is made up of 16 amino acids. Germline-derived CDR1 and CDR2 are MGHRA and YSYEKL. Unmatched junction bases numbered 5, after V lost 1 base and J lost 4 bases. The CDR3 spells CASSQVSGGAPETQYF. CDR3 sequence (DNA): TGCGCCAGCAGCCAAGTTAGCGGGGGGGCCCCAGAGACCCAGTACTTC.

The table lists this clonotype with many counts. The V call is TRBV2, the J call TRBJ1-5, with 8 bases lining up with TRBD1. J was trimmed by 7 bases and V by 3 bases; bases with no gene match: 8. CDR1 and CDR2 from the germline V gene are SNHLY and FYNNEI. The CDR3 loop spans 15 amino acids. The CDR3 region has the DNA TGTGCCAGCAGTGACCTCCAGGGGGCTCTACAGCCCCAGCATTTT. It yields the protein CASSDLQGALQPQHF.

This clonotype was observed at least ten times. V is TRBV20-1 and J is TRBJ1-5, with D perhaps TRBD1 (5 bases). V dropped 7 bases and J dropped 6 bases, with 13 bases sitting between them. This CDR3 region has 12 residues. Germline V gives CDR1 DFQATT, CDR2 SNEGSKA (reference sequence). The CDR3 coding sequence is TGCAGTGGGAGCAGGGCAGGTCAGCCCCAGCATTTT. Its translation: CSGSRAGQPQHF.

The chain is built from TRBV7-2 and TRBJ1-2; D is unresolved. Germline lookup yields CDR1 SGHTA and CDR2 FQGNSA. V was clipped by 10 bases and J by 4 bases, with 16 bases between them. There are 13 residues in the CDR3. In DNA form, the CDR3 reads TGTGCCACCCAGCCTAGGCTGGGCTATGGCTACACCTTC. It codes for CATQPRLGYGYTF.

The sample holds one count of this clonotype. Since a much larger clone is just one base distant, this may be a read error. The rearrangement uses TRBV2 and TRBJ2-1, with 10 nucleotides matching TRBD2. Per germline, CDR1 SNHLY and CDR2 FYNNEI. V shed 6 bases, J shed 0 bases, and the junction held 2 bases outside the gene matches. The CDR3 has 15 amino acids. CDR3 nucleotides: TGTGCCAGCAGGTCTAGCGGGAGCTCCTACAATGAGCAGTTCTTC. Translating gives CASRSSGSSYNEQFF.

The chain carries TRBV15 and TRBJ2-7; D remains unclear. CDR1 and CDR2 (germline): LNHNV, YYDKDF (reference sequence). Between the trimmed V and J ends, which lost 3 bases and 2 bases, there was a span of 8 bases. The CDR3 contains 13 residues. The CDR3 nucleotides read TGTGCCACCAGCAGGGTGAAAGCCTACGAGCAGTACTTC. It encodes CATSRVKAYEQYF.

This clonotype was detected many times. V and J are TRBV12-5 and TRBJ1-5; 7 bases match TRBD1. The CDR3 spans 17 residues. The V gene end was trimmed by 2 bases and the J gene end by 0 bases; junction bases not matched to a gene: 7. CDR1 is LGHNT and CDR2 is FRNRAP in the germline V gene. Here the CDR3 DNA reads TGTGCTAGTGGTTTGCTCGGGACAGCCGATAGCAATCAGCCCCAGCATTTT. It yields the protein CASGLLGTADSNQPQHF.

The chain joins TRBV27 to TRBJ2-5; 9 bases are a match to TRBD2. Germline V lookup: CDR1 MNHEY, CDR2 SMNVEV (reference sequence). The CDR3 contains 16 residues. V shed 3 bases, J shed 1 base, and the junction held 6 bases outside the gene matches. The CDR3: CASSFVASGVQETQYF. DNA of the CDR3: TGTGCCAGCAGTTTTGTAGCTAGCGGGGTCCAAGAGACCCAGTACTTC.

This clonotype was detected ten times or more. The V and J genes are TRBV28 and TRBJ2-7, with D perhaps TRBD1 (5 bases). CDR3 length: 12 amino acids. Germline CDR1 reads MDHEN; CDR2 reads SYDVKM. V was pared by 6 bases and J by 3 bases, with 9 bases between. CDR3 coding DNA: TGTGCCAGCAGCCTACAGGACTACGAGCAGTACTTC. This sequence encodes CASSLQDYEQYF.

This clonotype was detected ten times or more. This rearrangement joins TRBV7-9 to TRBJ2-1; TRBD2 matches at 12 bases. Trimming took 5 bases from V and 1 from J; bases not matched to a gene: 6. Germline-derived CDR1 and CDR2 are SEHNR and FQNEAQ (reference sequence). The CDR3 is made up of 17 amino acids. This CDR3 is CASSLRLAGDSYNEQFF. The CDR3 region has the DNA TGTGCCAGCAGCCTCCGACTAGCGGGGGATTCCTACAATGAGCAGTTCTTC.